One and the same sample provided the 8 T cell receptor beta chains below, sequenced in a study of blood T cell repertoires in COVID-19. Libraries were prepared by immunoSEQ multiplex PCR; TCRdb keeps only in-frame clonotypes and omits some of them. The sample lists over 85,000 clones; around 84% were seen once. The sequencing sample was made of peripheral blood. These receptors were taken from an elderly man with acute or convalescent COVID-19.

The V gene is TRBV28, the J gene TRBJ1-2, with D possibly TRBD1 on 6 matching bases. This CDR3 is 16 amino acids long. The V end was cut by 3 bases, the J end by 0 bases, with 14 bases between. Germline V gene lookup returns CDR1 MDHEN and CDR2 SYDVKM. CDR3 region: CASSLTSGTPNYGYTF. DNA of the CDR3: TGTGCCAGCAGTTTGACCTCCGGGACACCTAACTATGGCTACACCTTC.

The V gene is TRBV2, the J gene TRBJ2-1; 8 nucleotides align to TRBD2. With V trimmed by 2 bases and J by 9 bases, 9 bases remained unmatched. The germline gives CDR1 SNHLY, CDR2 FYNNEI. The CDR3 totals 15 residues. CDR3 region: CASSELTGGPGEQFF. The CDR3 DNA reads TGTGCCAGCAGTGAATTGACGGGAGGGCCGGGTGAGCAGTTCTTC.

This sequence joins TRBV19 and TRBJ1-1, with 7 nucleotides matching TRBD1. V shed 5 bases and J 0 bases; nucleotides not matched to a gene: 3. This CDR3 has 14 amino acids. Germline loops: CDR1 LNHDA, CDR2 SQIVND (reference sequence). The CDR3 here is CASSLGQMNTEAFF. In DNA form, the CDR3 reads TGTGCCAGTAGTCTGGGACAGATGAACACTGAAGCTTTCTTT.

This clone was observed a single time. The chain is built from TRBV18 and TRBJ2-7; a possible D gene is TRBD1 (5 bases). With 1 base removed from V and 2 bases from J, the gap between germline ends came to 9 bases. This CDR3 has 14 amino acids. The V gene's germline CDR1 is KGHSH and CDR2 LQKENI. CDR3 DNA: TGTGCCAGCTCACCACGGGGCAGGACCTACGAGCAGTACTTC. Amino acids: CASSPRGRTYEQYF.

This chain uses TRBV30 with TRBJ1-2, with 9 bases identical to TRBD1. This CDR3 spans 16 amino acids. Trimming at V came to 0 bases and at J to 2 bases, leaving 7 bases not matched to a gene. Germline values: CDR1 GTSNPN, CDR2 SVGIG (reference sequence). Here the CDR3 reads CAWSVPGQGTNYGYTF. CDR3 nucleotides: TGTGCCTGGAGTGTACCCGGACAGGGGACAAACTATGGCTACACCTTC.

V gene TRBV6-5 combines with J gene TRBJ2-1; the D gene is possibly TRBD2 (5 bases). Per the germline V gene, CDR1 is MNHEY and CDR2 is SVGAGI. V was shortened by 2 bases and J by 5 bases, with 10 bases between the two germline ends. This CDR3 spans 14 amino acids. DNA of the CDR3: TGTGCCAGCAGTTACAGGACTCCACACAATGAGCAGTTCTTC. Translated: CASSYRTPHNEQFF.

This chain connects TRBV6-4 to TRBJ1-1; D gene ambiguous. Germline CDR1 reads MRHNA; CDR2 reads SNTAGT. The CDR3 covers 14 residues. The germline V and J ends were trimmed by 11 bases and 0 bases, with 16 bases remaining between them. CDR3 in DNA: TGTGCCCGGAGGGAGGCAGTTATGAACACTGAAGCTTTCTTT. Encoded protein: CARREAVMNTEAFF.

The chain carries TRBV3-1 (or the pseudogene TRBV3-2) and TRBJ2-6; D uncertain. The CDR3 loop spans 15 amino acids. Trimming removed 6 bases from V and 0 bases from J, with 9 bases in between. From germline, CDR1 is LGHDT and CDR2 YNNKEL (reference sequence). CDR3 in amino acids: CASRTTHSGANVLTF. The CDR3 nucleotides are TGTGCCAGCAGAACCACTCACTCTGGGGCCAACGTCCTGACTTTC.